Presented here are 11 T cell receptor beta chains from one specimen sequenced in a study of regulatory T cells in long-lasting Graves disease. As to time point: persistent/refractory GD, antithyroid drugs over 5 years with positive TRAb. Generation of the TCR library employed RNA extracted from PBMCs. Combining iRepertoire HTBI primers with Arm-PCR of CDR3 regions, the authors built TCR beta libraries. TCRdb called the multiplex PCR reads again in MiXCR, with one record for every CDR3 protein. The sample holds 650,000 to 850,000 distinct CDR3 sequences, around 32% seen once. The sample was peripheral blood mononuclear cells (PBMCs), taken when the disease was refractory, from a patient treated with antithyroid drugs. Every receptor here comes from a female donor with Graves disease.

Only a few counts were recorded for this clonotype. This sequence joins TRBV29-1 and TRBJ1-1; no reliable D call. CDR3 length equals 12 residues. The germline gives CDR1 SQVTM, CDR2 ANQGSEA. Trimming took off 2 bases at V and 6 bases at J, with 10 bases between the two ends. The DNA of the CDR3 is TGCAGCGTTGAATCTCCTCCGGCTGAAGCTTTCTTT. Translation: CSVESPPAEAFF.

This clonotype was seen repeatedly, ten times or more. The chain recombines TRBV6-1 with TRBJ2-5, with D perhaps TRBD1 (7 bases). The CDR3 loop spans 14 amino acids. Trimming cost V 5 bases and J 3 bases, with 13 bases left between them. Per germline, CDR1 MNHNS and CDR2 SASEGT. CDR3: CASSPAGQKETQYF. The CDR3 coding sequence is TGTGCCAGCAGTCCGGCGGGACAGAAAGAGACCCAGTACTTC.

This clonotype was seen only a few times. The chain joins TRBV5-1 to TRBJ1-4; 8 bases fit TRBD1. Germline V CDR1 and CDR2: SGHRS, YFSETQ. This CDR3 comprises 15 residues. V gave up 1 base and J gave up 6 bases; unmatched junction bases: 5. The DNA for the CDR3 is TGCGCCAGCAGCTTGAGGACAGGGATCTATGAAAAACTGTTTTTT. This encodes CASSLRTGIYEKLFF.

This chain joins TRBV5-5 and TRBJ2-7; 10 bases align to TRBD2. Germline V gene data show CDR1 as SGHKS and CDR2 as YYEKEE (reference sequence). This CDR3 region has 17 residues. The ends lost 1 base at V and 1 base at J; junction bases unmatched: 8. CDR3 protein: CASSLRETSGASYEQYF. CDR3 nucleotide sequence: TGTGCCAGCAGCTTGAGGGAAACTAGCGGGGCATCCTACGAGCAGTACTTC.

The genes are TRBV6-9 and TRBJ2-5; D possibly corresponds to TRBD1 (6 bases). V dropped 3 bases and J dropped 7 bases, with 9 bases sitting between them. Looked up from germline, CDR1 is MNHGY and CDR2 is SVAAGI. The CDR3 contains 12 residues. The CDR3 loop is CASSYSRGTQYF. Here the CDR3 DNA reads TGTGCCAGCAGTTACTCCAGGGGGACCCAGTACTTC.

This CDR3 reads CASSGGPGGGYGYTF. The CDR3 DNA reads TGTGCCAGCAGCGGGGGGCCTGGAGGTGGCTATGGCTACACCTTC. The chain is built from TRBV9 and TRBJ1-2, with D tentatively TRBD1 (6 bases). The length of the CDR3 is 15 residues. Between the trimmed V and J ends, which lost 3 bases and 4 bases, there was a span of 16 bases. Germline assignment: CDR1 SGDLS and CDR2 YYNGEE. Combining the CDR3 with reference TRBV9 and TRBJ1-2 gives the whole variable domain DSGVTQTPKHLITATGQRVTLRCSPRSGDLSVYWYQQSLDQGLQFLIQYYNGEERAKGNILERFSAQQFPDLHSELNLSSLELGDSALYFCASSGGPGGGYGYTFGSGTRLTVV.

V is TRBV3-1 and J is TRBJ1-5; the D is unclear. V was pared by 1 base and J by 2 bases, with 9 bases between. The CDR3 runs 15 residues. The V gene's germline CDR1 is LGHDT and CDR2 YNNKEL (reference sequence). The CDR3 DNA sequence: TGTGCCAGCAGCCAAGGACCGAGGGGCAATCAGCCCCAGCATTTT. Its translation: CASSQGPRGNQPQHF. The whole variable domain, filled in from reference TRBV3-1 and TRBJ1-5, reads DTAVSQTPKYLVTQMGNDKSIKCEQNLGHDTMYWYKQDSKKFLKIMFSYNNKELIINETVPNRFSPKSPDKAHLNLHINSLELGDSAVYFCASSQGPRGNQPQHFGDGTRLSIL.

A few counts support this clonotype. The CDR3 DNA is TGCGCCAGCAGCTCCGGACAGGGAGGGGCTGAAAAACTGTTTTTT. It translates to CASSSGQGGAEKLFF. V and J are TRBV5-1 and TRBJ1-4; the match to TRBD1 covers 8 bases. J was trimmed by 7 bases and V by 3 bases; bases with no gene match: 8. Per germline, CDR1 SGHRS and CDR2 YFSETQ. The CDR3 contains 15 residues.

This clonotype was seen a handful of times. The chain is built from TRBV11-2 and TRBJ2-2, with a weak D call TRBD2 (5 bases). V was clipped by 4 bases and J by 9 bases, with 9 bases between them. The CDR3 is made up of 12 amino acids. Germline V gives CDR1 SGHAT, CDR2 FQNNGV. DNA for the CDR3: TGTGCCAGCAGCTCGGAGGTCCGGGAGCTGTTTTTT. Translating gives CASSSEVRELFF.

The sample holds many counts of this clonotype. The chain uses TRBV12-3 or TRBV12-4 and TRBJ1-2; weak D call: TRBD1 (6 bases). V was pared by 3 bases and J by 7 bases, with 15 bases between. The CDR3 spans 14 residues. The CDR3 sequence: CASSFRGASVGYTF. As DNA, the CDR3 is TGTGCCAGCAGTTTTCGGGGGGCATCGGTTGGCTACACCTTC.

The J gene is TRBJ1-2, the V gene TRBV7-3, with 8 bases identical to TRBD1. V was pared by 4 bases and J by 8 bases, with 15 bases of the junction left unmatched. CDR3 size: 16 residues. CDR1 and CDR2 (germline): SGHTA, FQGTGA. CDR3 nucleotide sequence: TGTGCCAGCAGCTCTTCTTCAGGGGGCGGTAGCGGGGGCTACACCTTC. Its translation: CASSSSSGGGSGGYTF.